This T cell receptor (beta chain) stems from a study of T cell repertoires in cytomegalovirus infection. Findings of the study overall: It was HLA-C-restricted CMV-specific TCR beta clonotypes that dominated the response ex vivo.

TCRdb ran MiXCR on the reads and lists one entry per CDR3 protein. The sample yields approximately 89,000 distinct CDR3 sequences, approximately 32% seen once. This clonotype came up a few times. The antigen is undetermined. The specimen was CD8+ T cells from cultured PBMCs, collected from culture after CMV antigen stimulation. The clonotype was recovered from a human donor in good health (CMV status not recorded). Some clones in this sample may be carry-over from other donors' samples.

In DNA form, the CDR3 reads TGTGCCAGCAGCGGTATAATGGCGGGGGGGCGCACAGATACGCAGTATTTT. This codes for CASSGIMAGGRTDTQYF. This chain joins TRBV9 and TRBJ2-3, with 9 bases aligning to TRBD2. After removal of 3 bases from V and 1 base from J, the junction contained 9 bases not matched to a gene. The V gene's germline CDR1 is SGDLS and CDR2 YYNGEE. This CDR3 contains 17 residues.